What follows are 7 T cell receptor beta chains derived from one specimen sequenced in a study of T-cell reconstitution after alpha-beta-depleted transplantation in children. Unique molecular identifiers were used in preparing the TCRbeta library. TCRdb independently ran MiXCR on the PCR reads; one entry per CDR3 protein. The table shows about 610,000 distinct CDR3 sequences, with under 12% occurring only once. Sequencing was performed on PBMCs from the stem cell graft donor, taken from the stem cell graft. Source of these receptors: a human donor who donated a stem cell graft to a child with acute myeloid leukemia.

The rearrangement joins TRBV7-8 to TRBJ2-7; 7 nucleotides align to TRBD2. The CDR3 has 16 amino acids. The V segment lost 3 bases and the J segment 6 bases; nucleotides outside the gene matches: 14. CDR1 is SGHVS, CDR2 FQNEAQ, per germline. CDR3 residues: CASSFESRVGGVEQYF. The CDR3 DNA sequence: TGTGCCAGCAGCTTCGAAAGTAGGGTGGGAGGGGTCGAGCAGTACTTC.

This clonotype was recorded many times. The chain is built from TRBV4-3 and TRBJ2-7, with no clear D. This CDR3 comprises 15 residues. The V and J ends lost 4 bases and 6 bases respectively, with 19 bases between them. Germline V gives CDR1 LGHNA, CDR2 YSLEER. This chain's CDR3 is CASSPGGSPPTEQYF. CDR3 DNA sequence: TGCGCCAGCAGCCCGGGTGGCAGTCCTCCAACCGAGCAGTACTTC.

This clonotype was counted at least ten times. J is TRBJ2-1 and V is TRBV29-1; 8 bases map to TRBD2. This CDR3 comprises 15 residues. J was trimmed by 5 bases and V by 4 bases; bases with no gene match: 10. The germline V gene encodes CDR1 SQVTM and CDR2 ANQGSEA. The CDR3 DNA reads TGCAGCGTTGCAAGCGCGGGAGGCTGGAACAATGAGCAGTTCTTC. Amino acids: CSVASAGGWNNEQFF.

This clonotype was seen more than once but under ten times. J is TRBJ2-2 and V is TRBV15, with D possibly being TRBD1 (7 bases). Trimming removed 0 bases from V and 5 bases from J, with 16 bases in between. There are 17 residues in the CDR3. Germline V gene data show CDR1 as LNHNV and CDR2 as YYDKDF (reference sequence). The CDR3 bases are TGTGCCACCAGCAGAGATTGGAGGGGGCAGCGGACCGGGGAGCTGTTTTTT. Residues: CATSRDWRGQRTGELFF.

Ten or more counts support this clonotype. The CDR3, as DNA: TGTGCCAGCAGAACGGCGGGAGTATCGGGCGAGCAGTACTTC. Translation gives CASRTAGVSGEQYF. The chain recombines TRBV6-2 or TRBV6-3 with TRBJ2-7; 7 nucleotides line up with TRBD2. J lost 6 bases, V lost 6 bases, and 11 bases had no gene match. Germline CDR1 and CDR2: MNHEY and SVGEGT. The CDR3 spans 14 residues.

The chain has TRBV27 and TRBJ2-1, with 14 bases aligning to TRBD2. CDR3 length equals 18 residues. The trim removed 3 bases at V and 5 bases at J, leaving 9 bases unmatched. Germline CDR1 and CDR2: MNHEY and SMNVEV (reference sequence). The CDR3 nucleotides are TGTGCCAGCAGTTTCTTCGGGACTAGCGGGAGTGCAAACAATGAGCAGTTCTTC. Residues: CASSFFGTSGSANNEQFF.

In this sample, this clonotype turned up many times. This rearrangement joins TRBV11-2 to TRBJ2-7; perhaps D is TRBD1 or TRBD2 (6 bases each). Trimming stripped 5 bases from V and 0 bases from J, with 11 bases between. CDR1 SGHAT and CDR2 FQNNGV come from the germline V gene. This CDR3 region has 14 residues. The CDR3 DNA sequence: TGTGCCAGCAGCGTGGGGGGCCTCTCCTACGAGCAGTACTTC. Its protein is CASSVGGLSYEQYF.